This is a list of T cell receptor beta chains from one sample in a study of cytomegalovirus exposure and HLA in healthy donors. Profiled with immunoSEQ multiplex PCR; TCRdb holds only in-frame clones, not every one. The data show about 150,000 clones, with more than 70% seen just once and around 2% held by the top ten. Sequenced sample: PBMCs. Receptors were obtained from a woman aged 35 to 49 in good health and CMV-seronegative. CDR3s include the opening cysteine and the closing phenylalanine or tryptophan. The D gene is left open where the match is weak. Only part of the rows carry a size: once, few, many, or a class if the clone is expanded.

>NA|TRBJ1-2|TRBD1|TRBV19
CATQRRQGSNYGYTF
TGTGCCACCCAGAGGAGACAGGGATCTAACTATGGCTACACCTTC
>NA|TRBJ2-1|TRBD2|TRBV9
CASSEDIRLAGEYQPEQFF
TGTGCCAGCAGCGAAGATATCCGACTAGCGGGAGAATATCAGCCTGAGCAGTTCTTC
>NA|TRBJ1-1|NA|TRBV7-9
CASSLRHTENTEAFF
TGTGCCAGCAGCTTAAGGCATACAGAGAACACTGAAGCTTTCTTT
>few|TRBJ1-1|NA|TRBV19
CASSHMGGNTEAFF
TGTGCCAGCTCGCACATGGGGGGGAACACTGAAGCTTTCTTT
>NA|TRBJ2-4|NA|TRBV7-9
CASSYQQGNIQYF
TGTGCCAGCAGCTATCAGCAGGGAAACATTCAGTACTTC
>NA|TRBJ2-3|TRBD2|TRBV10-3
CAIRPGLAVQAGVPDTQYF
TGTGCCATCAGGCCGGGACTAGCGGTCCAGGCGGGGGTCCCCGATACGCAGTATTTT
>NA|TRBJ2-1|NA|TRBV12-1
CASSFALWSGSHHNEQFF
TGTGCCAGCAGCTTTGCTCTTTGGAGCGGGTCTCACCACAATGAGCAGTTCTTC
>NA|TRBJ1-2|NA|TRBV19
CASSMAVDYGYTF
TGTGCCAGTAGTATGGCAGTGGACTATGGCTACACCTTC
>NA|TRBJ2-1|TRBD1|TRBV6-5
CASSSVRQGVYNEQFF
TGTGCCAGCAGTTCCGTTAGACAGGGAGTTTACAATGAGCAGTTCTTC
>NA|TRBJ1-4|NA|TRBV2
CASTPGEKLFF
TGTGCCAGTACCCCCGGGGAAAAACTGTTTTTT